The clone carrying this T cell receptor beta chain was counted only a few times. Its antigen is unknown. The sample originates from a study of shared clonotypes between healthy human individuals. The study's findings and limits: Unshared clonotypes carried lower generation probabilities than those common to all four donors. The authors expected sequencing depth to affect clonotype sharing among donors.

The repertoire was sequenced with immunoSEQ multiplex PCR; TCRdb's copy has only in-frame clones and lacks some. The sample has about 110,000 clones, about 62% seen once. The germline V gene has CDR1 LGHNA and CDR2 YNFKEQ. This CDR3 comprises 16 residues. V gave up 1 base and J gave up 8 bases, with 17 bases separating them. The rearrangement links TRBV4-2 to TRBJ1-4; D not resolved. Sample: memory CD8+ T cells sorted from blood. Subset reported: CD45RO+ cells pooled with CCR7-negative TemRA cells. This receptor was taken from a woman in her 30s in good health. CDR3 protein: CASSQAGGRSEEKLFF. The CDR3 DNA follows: TGTGCCAGCAGCCAAGCTGGCGGGCGATCAGAAGAAAAACTGTTTTTT.